The next 28 T cell receptor beta chains were all read from a single sample in a study of spatial heterogeneity in lung cancer. TCRdb passed the 5' RACE reads through MiXCR, listing each CDR3 protein once. The sample has 85,000 to 100,000 distinct CDR3 sequences; approximately 12% are singletons. Stated time point: sample taken at primary tumor resection. The sample here was PBMCs, taken at surgery. All receptors come from a male donor with early-stage non-small cell lung cancer.

The chain carries TRBV21-1 and TRBJ1-6; the DNA was not used to check the table's D call, TRBD1. TRBV21-1 is reported as a pseudogene. The CDR3 extends over 16 amino acids. CDR3 nucleotides: TGTGCCAGCAGCCCCGCCCCAGGACAGGGTTCTTCACCCCTCCACTTT. Translation: CASSPAPGQGSSPLHF.

CDR3 loop: CSARTASTDTQYF. DNA for the CDR3: TGCAGTGCTAGGACAGCAAGCACAGATACGCAGTATTTT. The J gene is TRBJ2-3, the V gene TRBV20-1, with D possibly TRBD1 on 5 matching bases. V was cut by 3 bases and J by 0 bases, with 7 bases left in between. The CDR3 has 13 amino acids. Germline values: CDR1 DFQATT, CDR2 SNEGSKA (reference sequence).

This clonotype was detected only a few times. The chain has TRBV5-1 and TRBJ2-5, with D perhaps matching TRBD2 (5 bases). Trimming took off 4 bases at V and 4 bases at J, with 17 bases between the two ends. The CDR3 has 15 residues. Germline V gives CDR1 SGHRS, CDR2 YFSETQ. The CDR3 region is CASSLARAERETQYF. CDR3 DNA: TGCGCCAGCAGCCTGGCGAGGGCAGAGAGAGAGACCCAGTACTTC.

This clonotype showed up just a few times. The chain recombines TRBV19 with TRBJ1-5, with 7 bases fitting TRBD1. The V segment lost 7 bases and the J segment 0 bases; nucleotides outside the gene matches: 6. The germline CDR1 and CDR2 sequences are LNHDA and SQIVND (reference sequence). There are 15 residues in the CDR3. This CDR3 reads CASIPGTASNQPQHF. DNA of the CDR3: TGTGCCAGTATTCCCGGGACAGCTAGCAATCAGCCCCAGCATTTT. The full variable domain, with the rest looked up from reference TRBV19 and TRBJ1-5, is DGGITQSPKYLFRKEGQNVTLSCEQNLNHDAMYWYRQDPGQGLRLIYYSQIVNDFQKGDIAEGYSVSREKKESFPLTVTSAQKNPTAFYLCASIPGTASNQPQHFGDGTRLSIL.

The V and J genes are TRBV10-3 and TRBJ2-3; 10 bases match TRBD2. The germline V gene has CDR1 ENHRY and CDR2 SYGVKD. The CDR3 consists of 17 residues. Trimming cost V 0 bases and J 6 bases; bases outside gene matches: 9. This CDR3 is CAISESFQREGPDTQYF. In DNA, the CDR3 is TGTGCCATCAGTGAGTCATTCCAGCGGGAGGGCCCGGATACGCAGTATTTT.

The CDR3 loop reads CASSPPATGDEQYF. DNA for the CDR3: TGTGCCAGCTCACCACCCGCGACGGGGGACGAGCAGTACTTC. V usage is TRBV18 and J usage is TRBJ2-7; maybe TRBD2 (6 bases). Germline-derived CDR1 and CDR2 are KGHSH and LQKENI. The ends were cut back, 0 bases at V and 5 bases at J, with 11 bases in the middle. The CDR3 loop spans 14 amino acids.

This clonotype came up a few times. The CDR3 coding sequence is TGTGCCAGCAGTGGGGACAGGGCCAACTACGAGCAGTACTTC. As protein: CASSGDRANYEQYF. This chain connects TRBV6-1 to TRBJ2-7; 9 bases line up with TRBD1. The germline V gene has CDR1 MNHNS and CDR2 SASEGT. The CDR3 totals 14 residues. V trimming: 4 bases; J trimming: 3 bases; junction bases outside the gene matches: 4.

The chain couples TRBV20-1 to TRBJ1-3; weak D call: TRBD1 (5 bases). Germline loops: CDR1 DFQATT, CDR2 SNEGSKA (reference sequence). The germline V and J ends were trimmed by 7 bases and 2 bases, with 12 bases remaining between them. There are 13 residues in the CDR3. This CDR3 reads CSVRAQAGNTIYF. Written as DNA, the CDR3 is TGCAGTGTGAGGGCACAGGCTGGAAACACCATATATTTT.

The rearrangement links TRBV14 to TRBJ2-5; TRBD2 aligns across 14 bases. The V gene end was trimmed by 3 bases and the J gene end by 4 bases; junction bases not matched to a gene: 13. The CDR3 is 19 residues long. CDR1 is SGHDN and CDR2 is FVKESK in the germline V gene. The CDR3 loop reads CASSQRDGTSGRFRETQYF. The CDR3 DNA sequence: TGTGCCAGCAGCCAGAGAGACGGGACTAGCGGGAGATTTCGAGAGACCCAGTACTTC.

This clonotype was seen a few times. This chain's CDR3 is CASSDSLGYNEQFF. The CDR3 nucleotides are TGTGCCAGCAGTGACAGTTTGGGTTACAATGAGCAGTTCTTC. V is TRBV2 and J is TRBJ2-1; D call uncertain. The V gene's germline CDR1 is SNHLY and CDR2 FYNNEI. The CDR3 is 14 residues long. With 3 bases removed from V and 4 bases from J, the gap between germline ends came to 10 bases.

The gene calls are TRBV27 and TRBJ2-6; 7 nucleotides line up with TRBD1. The V gene end was trimmed by 2 bases and the J gene end by 4 bases; junction bases not matched to a gene: 5. CDR1 is MNHEY and CDR2 is SMNVEV in the germline V gene (reference sequence). This CDR3 comprises 16 residues. In nucleotides, the CDR3 is TGTGCCAGCAGTTTAATAGACAGGGCAGGGGCCAACGTCCTGACTTTC. Amino acid sequence: CASSLIDRAGANVLTF. The full variable domain, with the rest looked up from reference TRBV27 and TRBJ2-6, is EAQVTQNPRYLITVTGKKLTVTCSQNMNHEYMSWYRQDPGLGLRQIYYSMNVEVTDKGDVPEGYKVSRKEKRNFPLILESPSPNQTSLYFCASSLIDRAGANVLTFGAGSRLTVL.

This clonotype was picked up a small number of times. The chain is built from TRBV20-1 and TRBJ1-1, with 7 bases aligning to TRBD1. This CDR3 has 13 amino acids. CDR1 DFQATT and CDR2 SNEGSKA come from the germline V gene (reference sequence). After removal of 0 bases from V and 5 bases from J, the junction contained 3 bases not matched to a gene. CDR3 region: CSARETGWTEAFF. The CDR3 region has the DNA TGCAGTGCTAGAGAGACAGGGTGGACTGAAGCTTTCTTT.

This clonotype was detected a few times. The chain joins TRBV10-1 to TRBJ2-2; D is possibly TRBD2 (6 bases). The CDR3 is made up of 15 amino acids. The V end was cut by 6 bases, the J end by 5 bases, with 16 bases between. Germline assignment: CDR1 WNHNN and CDR2 SYGVQD (reference sequence). CDR3: CASRHPGTLTGELFF. The CDR3 DNA reads as TGCGCCAGCAGGCACCCCGGGACTCTGACCGGGGAGCTGTTTTTT.

This clonotype turned up a few times. V gene TRBV6-5 combines with J gene TRBJ2-2; 8 bases line up with TRBD1. This CDR3 region has 17 residues. The ends lost 6 bases at V and 6 bases at J; junction bases unmatched: 15. Germline V gene data show CDR1 as MNHEY and CDR2 as SVGAGI. CDR3 DNA sequence: TGTGCCAGCAGCTCGGGACAGGCCCCGCTAATCCCCGGGGAGCTGTTTTTT. This codes for CASSSGQAPLIPGELFF.

The rearrangement uses TRBV27 and TRBJ2-3, with TRBD2 identical over 10 bases. The CDR3 is 15 amino acids. Germline values: CDR1 MNHEY, CDR2 SMNVEV (reference sequence). J lost 3 bases, V lost 3 bases, and 3 bases had no gene match. In DNA, the CDR3 is TGTGCCAGCAGTTTTATGGGACTAGCGACAGATACGCAGTATTTT. It translates to CASSFMGLATDTQYF.

The genes are TRBV7-8 and TRBJ1-5; D perhaps matches TRBD1 (5 bases). The CDR3 sequence is 14 residues long. Germline lookup yields CDR1 SGHVS and CDR2 FQNEAQ. V was trimmed by 4 bases and J by 4 bases, leaving 11 bases between them. This CDR3 is CASSSDTANQPQHF. CDR3 in DNA: TGTGCCAGCAGCTCGGACACCGCTAATCAGCCCCAGCATTTT.

This clonotype has a handful of counts. This chain uses TRBV29-1 with TRBJ1-4, with 8 bases lining up with TRBD1. CDR1 and CDR2 (germline): SQVTM, ANQGSEA. J gave up 5 bases and V 4 bases, and 3 bases lay outside the gene matches. The CDR3 contains 13 residues. DNA for the CDR3: TGCAGCGTTGTTTGGACAGGGAATGAAAAACTGTTTTTT. It translates to CSVVWTGNEKLFF.

Many counts were recorded for this clonotype. The chain recombines TRBV28 with TRBJ1-2; a possible D gene is TRBD1 (6 bases). The CDR3 is 14 amino acids. The ends were cut back, 5 bases at V and 3 bases at J, with 13 bases in the middle. Germline CDR1 reads MDHEN; CDR2 reads SYDVKM. CDR3 sequence reads: CASSEFRGHYGYTF. The CDR3 DNA reads TGTGCCAGCAGTGAGTTCAGGGGACACTATGGCTACACCTTC.

The chain is built from TRBV4-3 and TRBJ2-5; D ambiguous. Germline V gene sequence: CDR1 LGHNA, CDR2 YSLEER. The ends were cut back, 2 bases at V and 0 bases at J, with 10 bases in the middle. This CDR3 comprises 15 residues. The CDR3 DNA sequence: TGCGCCAGCAGCCAAAACCCAGGATACCAAGAGACCCAGTACTTC. Amino acid sequence: CASSQNPGYQETQYF.

This clonotype has at least ten counts. The V and J genes are TRBV2 and TRBJ2-7, with D hard to call. The CDR3 is 13 residues long. V lost 5 bases and J 2 bases, leaving 10 bases between the germline ends. Germline loops: CDR1 SNHLY, CDR2 FYNNEI. The CDR3 spells CASSLTGTYEQYF. For the CDR3, the DNA is TGTGCCAGCAGTCTGACTGGAACCTACGAGCAGTACTTC.

This clonotype was detected only a few times. This chain links TRBV28 with TRBJ2-2; TRBD1 aligns across 7 bases. The CDR3 loop spans 15 amino acids. The germline V gene encodes CDR1 MDHEN and CDR2 SYDVKM. J was trimmed by 4 bases and V by 5 bases; bases with no gene match: 7. Written as DNA, the CDR3 is TGTGCCAGCAGTCCGACAGGGCCCCTCACCGGGGAGCTGTTTTTT. This encodes CASSPTGPLTGELFF.

This clonotype was counted only a few times. The chain uses TRBV20-1 and TRBJ2-1, with 7 bases aligning to TRBD2. Germline V gives CDR1 DFQATT, CDR2 SNEGSKA (reference sequence). This CDR3 has 16 amino acids. Losses at the gene ends were 3 bases for V and 6 bases for J; bases not matched to a gene: 14. CDR3 DNA: TGCAGTGCTAGTCAGGAGTCACTAGCGAGGGGCAATGAGCAGTTCTTC. Translated, it gives CSASQESLARGNEQFF.

On this clonotype: Its ends do not fully match the called genes, so a read error is possible. The chain links TRBV4-1 to TRBJ2-1, with D maybe TRBD2 (5 bases). Per the germline V gene, CDR1 is MGHRA and CDR2 is YSYEKL. The CDR3 covers 14 residues. The CDR3 sequence: CASSLSLAYNKQFF. The CDR3 nucleotides are TGCGCCAGCAGCCTGTCTCTAGCCTACAATAAGCAGTTCTTC.

This clonotype was observed at least ten times. The gene calls are TRBV6-2 or TRBV6-3 and TRBJ2-7; perhaps TRBD2 as D (5 bases). This CDR3 has 15 residues. V dropped 0 bases and J dropped 3 bases, with 12 bases sitting between them. Germline CDR1 MNHEY, CDR2 SVGEGT. CDR3 DNA: TGTGCCAGCAGTTACTCTGCAGCGGAAGTCTACGAGCAGTACTTC. Residues: CASSYSAAEVYEQYF.

In this sample, this clonotype turned up many times. V is TRBV12-3 or TRBV12-4 and J is TRBJ2-7; no clear D. The V gene lost 6 bases and the J gene lost 1 base, with 16 bases spanning the gap. This CDR3 is 15 amino acids long. CDR3: CASSPSSRRSYEQYF. The CDR3 DNA is TGTGCCAGCAGCCCCTCTTCCAGGCGGTCCTACGAGCAGTACTTC.

This clonotype has ten or more counts. V usage is TRBV3-1 and J usage is TRBJ2-7, with unresolved D. CDR3 length equals 14 residues. V lost 1 base, J lost 6 bases, and 13 bases lay in between. Germline CDR1 is LGHDT and CDR2 is YNNKEL (reference sequence). In DNA, the CDR3 is TGTGCCAGCAGCCAAGCGGTGCAGGTTGCCGAGCAGTACTTC. This encodes CASSQAVQVAEQYF.

This clonotype came up many times. The rearrangement links TRBV7-3 to TRBJ2-3, with 10 bases lining up with TRBD2. V lost 6 bases and J lost 3; bases outside the gene matches: 0. Per germline, CDR1 SGHTA and CDR2 FQGTGA. The CDR3 sequence is 13 residues long. The DNA of the CDR3 is TGTGCCAGCAGGACTAGCGGGACAGATACGCAGTATTTT. Protein product: CASRTSGTDTQYF.

A few counts support this clonotype. The chain's CDR3 is CASSWRQGYEAFF. CDR3 in DNA: TGTGCCAGCAGTTGGAGACAGGGGTATGAAGCTTTCTTT. The rearrangement links TRBV27 to TRBJ1-1; 8 bases align to TRBD1. V lost 4 bases and J lost 7; bases outside the gene matches: 5. The CDR3 extends over 13 amino acids. Germline V lookup: CDR1 MNHEY, CDR2 SMNVEV (reference sequence).